This TCR beta chain was sequenced in a study of vaccination effects on CD4 cells after COVID-19. About the study: Samples gathered post-vaccine arrived a median of 72 days past the second dose.

CD4+ T cells specific for antigen were expanded with viral peptide pools by the ViraFEST assay before sequencing. After around nine days in culture, the CD4+ T cells were isolated. Two doses of BNT162b2 or mRNA-1273 vaccine were administered to participants. CDR3 length: 13 amino acids. The germline gives CDR1 KGHSH, CDR2 LQKENI. The V gene lost 3 bases and the J gene lost 6 bases, with 10 bases spanning the gap. Turning to this clone: As yet, its antigen is unknown.

Only in-frame clones appear in the TCRdb table, and some are missing; sequencing was by immunoSEQ multiplex PCR. In the table there are 60,000 to 85,000 clones, 70% to 75% of which are singletons. This chain joins TRBV18 and TRBJ2-3; D call uncertain. The material was CD4+ T cells from PBMCs cultured with HCoV-229E spike peptides, obtained after COVID-19 vaccination. The TCR was taken from a human donor who received a COVID-19 vaccine. The CDR3 coding sequence is TGTGCCAGCTCACCCCGGAACGGGGATACGCAGTATTTT. This codes for CASSPRNGDTQYF.